These 9 T cell receptor beta chains originate from one sample sequenced in a study of T-cell memory formation after mild COVID-19. TCRdb re-derived calls from the 5' RACE reads in MiXCR, one entry per CDR3 protein. The sample carries roughly 200,000 distinct CDR3 sequences, more than 8% recorded once. Sequencing input: PBMCs or a T cell subset sorted from them (not recorded which). The receptor source for this set is a man younger than 35 who had mild COVID-19 (a few samples of this study predate the infection). Cell type and time point are not known.

The sample holds a few counts of this clonotype. V gene TRBV2 combines with J gene TRBJ1-4; weak D call: TRBD1 (6 bases). CDR1 is SNHLY and CDR2 is FYNNEI in the germline V gene. The CDR3 is made up of 14 amino acids. Trimming removed 7 bases from V and 8 bases from J, with 17 bases in between. The CDR3 region is CASKTVGTSEKLFF. The CDR3, as DNA: TGTGCCAGCAAGACAGTCGGGACAAGCGAAAAACTGTTTTTT.

Ten or more counts support this clonotype. This rearrangement joins TRBV5-6 to TRBJ2-3; D gene uncertain. Germline values: CDR1 SGHDT, CDR2 YYEEEE. The ends were cut back, 1 base at V and 4 bases at J, with 4 bases in the middle. CDR3 length: 12 residues. CDR3 in amino acids: CASSLSADTQYF. The CDR3 DNA reads TGTGCCAGCAGCTTGAGCGCAGATACGCAGTATTTT.

The V and J genes are TRBV28 and TRBJ1-2, with TRBD1 as a possible D gene (6 bases). Germline V gene lookup returns CDR1 MDHEN and CDR2 SYDVKM. This CDR3 region has 15 residues. Trimming shortened V by 9 bases and J by 3 bases, and 20 bases separated the two germline ends. In nucleotides, the CDR3 is TGTGCCAGTACCACCCCCGGGGGCCCGGACTATGGCTACACCTTC. Translation: CASTTPGGPDYGYTF.

The sample holds a few counts of this clonotype. The chain uses TRBV5-6 and TRBJ2-7; D remains ambiguous. Germline CDR1 is SGHDT and CDR2 is YYEEEE. With 4 bases removed from V and 3 bases from J, the gap between germline ends came to 14 bases. There are 14 residues in the CDR3. The CDR3 bases are TGTGCCAGCAGCACACGGATCGGCTACTACGAGCAGTACGTC. As protein: CASSTRIGYYEQYV.

This clonotype was recorded many times. The chain carries TRBV4-3 and TRBJ2-7; TRBD1 or TRBD2 may be the D gene (5 bases each). The CDR3 extends over 16 amino acids. The germline gives CDR1 LGHNA, CDR2 YSLEER. V lost 3 bases to trimming and J lost 3 bases, with 18 bases between them. The CDR3, as DNA: TGCGCCAGCAGCCAGGTACCGGGACCCACGATCTACGAGCAGTACTTC. Translating gives CASSQVPGPTIYEQYF.

J is TRBJ1-4 and V is TRBV10-3; 9 bases are a match to TRBD1. The length of the CDR3 is 12 residues. The V gene's germline CDR1 is ENHRY and CDR2 SYGVKD. The V gene end was trimmed by 10 bases and the J gene end by 11 bases; junction bases not matched to a gene: 8. This CDR3 reads CATGTGRDKLFF. The CDR3 nucleotides read TGTGCCACCGGGACAGGGAGGGACAAACTGTTTTTT.

The rearrangement uses TRBV7-9 and TRBJ1-4; D is possibly TRBD1 (6 bases). Per the germline V gene, CDR1 is SEHNR and CDR2 is FQNEAQ (reference sequence). The CDR3 sequence is 15 residues long. V lost 5 bases, J lost 8 bases, and 18 bases lay in between. This chain's CDR3 is CASSDPTGVREKLFF. Here the CDR3 DNA reads TGTGCCAGCAGCGACCCGACAGGAGTAAGAGAAAAACTGTTTTTT.

The table lists this clonotype with a few counts. The V call is TRBV6-2 or TRBV6-3, the J call TRBJ1-5, with 7 bases matching TRBD1. Germline values: CDR1 MNHEY, CDR2 SVGEGT. Losses at the gene ends were 0 bases for V and 7 bases for J; bases not matched to a gene: 6. The CDR3 loop spans 15 amino acids. The CDR3 is CASSYSGTAGQPQHF. DNA for the CDR3: TGTGCCAGCAGTTACTCCGGGACAGCGGGACAGCCCCAGCATTTT.

This clonotype has a handful of counts. The rearrangement links TRBV5-5 to TRBJ1-5, with D perhaps matching TRBD1 (5 bases). This CDR3 comprises 15 residues. Trimming cost V 6 bases and J 2 bases, with 15 bases left between them. Germline V gene data show CDR1 as SGHKS and CDR2 as YYEKEE (reference sequence). This CDR3 reads CASNRDLGGNQPQHF. As DNA, the CDR3 is TGTGCCAGCAACCGGGACCTCGGTGGCAATCAGCCCCAGCATTTT.